The rows below give T cell receptor beta chains drawn from one sample of a study of OX40 agonist ivuxolimab in advanced cancers. Produced via immunoSEQ multiplex PCR; TCRdb's table is partial and in-frame only. The table lists approximately 75,000 clones, over 65% of them singletons. The sample in question was CD4+ or CD8+ T cells sorted from blood, obtained in a trial of the OX40 agonist ivuxolimab. These receptors were collected from an adult with an advanced solid tumor such as melanoma, head and neck, liver or kidney cancer. CDR3s include the opening cysteine and the closing phenylalanine or tryptophan. The order of the fields is D gene, V gene, J gene, clone size, CDR3 protein, CDR3 DNA. D genes are given only for firm matches. Clone sizes are given selectively: once, few, many, or a class where the clone is expanded.

D gene: TRBD2; V gene: TRBV7-2; J gene: TRBJ2-3; clone size: NA; CDR3 protein: CASSLTSSGGYTDTQYF; CDR3 DNA: TGTGCCAGCAGCCTCACTTCTAGCGGGGGGTACACAGATACGCAGTATTTT
D gene: TRBD1; V gene: TRBV7-9; J gene: TRBJ1-5; clone size: NA; CDR3 protein: CASSAPGGLDQPQHF; CDR3 DNA: TGTGCCAGCAGCGCCCCAGGGGGCTTAGATCAGCCCCAGCATTTT
D gene: TRBD2; V gene: TRBV27; J gene: TRBJ2-5; clone size: NA; CDR3 protein: CASPGGWGPGTQYF; CDR3 DNA: TGTGCCTCTCCCGGGGGGTGGGGCCCGGGGACCCAGTACTTC
D gene: NA; V gene: TRBV14; J gene: TRBJ1-2; clone size: NA; CDR3 protein: CASSQGQYGYTF; CDR3 DNA: TGTGCCAGCAGCCAAGGGCAGTATGGCTACACCTTC
D gene: NA; V gene: TRBV10-2; J gene: TRBJ2-7; clone size: NA; CDR3 protein: CASLTPTKQHEQYF; CDR3 DNA: TGCGCCAGCTTAACACCGACTAAACAGCACGAGCAGTACTTC
D gene: TRBD1; V gene: TRBV6-5; J gene: TRBJ1-2; clone size: NA; CDR3 protein: CASSRGQNNYGYTF; CDR3 DNA: TGTGCCAGCAGCAGGGGACAGAATAACTATGGCTACACCTTC
D gene: TRBD1; V gene: TRBV2; J gene: TRBJ2-4; clone size: NA; CDR3 protein: CASSPLDQPGQSDASIQYF; CDR3 DNA: TGTGCCAGCTCACCTCTAGACCAGCCGGGACAGTCCGATGCGAGCATTCAGTACTTC
D gene: TRBD1; V gene: TRBV5-1; J gene: TRBJ2-7; clone size: NA; CDR3 protein: CASSSAAGGEQYF; CDR3 DNA: TGCGCCAGCAGCTCCGCGGCAGGGGGCGAGCAGTACTTC
D gene: TRBD1; V gene: TRBV7-2; J gene: TRBJ1-2; clone size: NA; CDR3 protein: CASSLASQGAIYGYTF; CDR3 DNA: TGTGCCAGCAGCTTAGCGTCTCAGGGGGCCATCTATGGCTACACCTTC
D gene: NA; V gene: TRBV15; J gene: TRBJ1-1; clone size: NA; CDR3 protein: CATSRPQGSTEAFF; CDR3 DNA: TGTGCCACCAGCAGGCCCCAGGGGAGCACTGAAGCTTTCTTT
D gene: TRBD2; V gene: TRBV5-1; J gene: TRBJ2-1; clone size: once; CDR3 protein: CASCFGTSGGDEQFF; CDR3 DNA: TGCGCCAGCTGCTTCGGGACTAGCGGGGGGGATGAGCAGTTCTTC
D gene: NA; V gene: TRBV7-3; J gene: TRBJ2-3; clone size: NA; CDR3 protein: CASSLTPATAGDTQYF; CDR3 DNA: TGTGCCAGCAGCTTAACCCCAGCGACCGCTGGAGATACGCAGTATTTT
D gene: NA; V gene: TRBV6-5; J gene: TRBJ1-3; clone size: NA; CDR3 protein: CASRTGTLAF; CDR3 DNA: TGTGCCAGCAGAACCGGGACGCTGGCATTT
D gene: NA; V gene: TRBV29-1; J gene: TRBJ2-1; clone size: NA; CDR3 protein: CSVEGGKWALSSYNEQFF; CDR3 DNA: TGCAGCGTTGAAGGAGGGAAATGGGCCCTAAGCTCCTACAATGAGCAGTTCTTC
D gene: NA; V gene: TRBV5-6; J gene: TRBJ1-5; clone size: NA; CDR3 protein: CASNQLALQNNQPQHF; CDR3 DNA: TGTGCCAGCAACCAACTTGCACTACAGAACAATCAGCCCCAGCATTTT
D gene: TRBD1; V gene: TRBV7-9; J gene: TRBJ1-5; clone size: NA; CDR3 protein: CASSLQGQGGGSQPQHF; CDR3 DNA: TGTGCCAGCAGCTTACAAGGACAGGGAGGAGGGAGTCAGCCCCAGCATTTT
D gene: NA; V gene: TRBV2; J gene: TRBJ2-5; clone size: NA; CDR3 protein: CASSGRDQETQYF; CDR3 DNA: TGTGCCAGCAGTGGGAGAGACCAAGAGACCCAGTACTTC
D gene: TRBD2; V gene: TRBV7-9; J gene: TRBJ2-1; clone size: NA; CDR3 protein: CASSYRTSGSGEQFF; CDR3 DNA: TGTGCCAGCAGCTACCGGACTAGCGGGAGTGGGGAGCAGTTCTTC
D gene: TRBD2; V gene: TRBV11-2; J gene: TRBJ2-3; clone size: once; CDR3 protein: CASSLARGGWADTQYF; CDR3 DNA: TGTGCCAGCAGCTTAGCGCGGGGGGGCTGGGCAGATACGCAGTATTTT
D gene: NA; V gene: TRBV7-2; J gene: TRBJ2-7; clone size: NA; CDR3 protein: CASSLAGSRRSSYEQYF; CDR3 DNA: TGTGCCAGCAGCTTAGCTGGTAGTCGAAGGAGCTCCTACGAGCAGTACTTC
D gene: NA; V gene: TRBV7-2; J gene: TRBJ2-5; clone size: once; CDR3 protein: CASSPPGVETQYF; CDR3 DNA: TGTGCCAGCAGCCCTCCCGGGGTGGAGACCCAGTACTTC
D gene: NA; V gene: TRBV2; J gene: TRBJ1-5; clone size: medium-sized; CDR3 protein: CASKRVSQPQHF; CDR3 DNA: TGTGCCAGCAAAAGGGTTAGCCAGCCCCAGCATTTT
D gene: NA; V gene: TRBV5-4; J gene: TRBJ2-3; clone size: once; CDR3 protein: CASSFGRFGADTQYF; CDR3 DNA: TGTGCCAGCAGCTTCGGCAGGTTCGGGGCAGATACGCAGTATTTT
D gene: NA; V gene: TRBV5-1; J gene: TRBJ2-3; clone size: NA; CDR3 protein: CASSPTGPAGADTQYF; CDR3 DNA: TGCGCCAGCAGCCCTACGGGACCCGCCGGAGCAGATACGCAGTATTTT
D gene: NA; V gene: TRBV19; J gene: TRBJ1-1; clone size: NA; CDR3 protein: CASSVKRRLMNTEAFF; CDR3 DNA: TGTGCCAGTAGCGTTAAGCGGAGGCTTATGAACACTGAAGCTTTCTTT
D gene: NA; V gene: TRBV9; J gene: TRBJ2-1; clone size: few; CDR3 protein: CASSVAGSSGNEQFF; CDR3 DNA: TGTGCCAGCAGCGTAGCCGGGAGCAGTGGCAATGAGCAGTTCTTC
D gene: NA; V gene: TRBV6-5; J gene: TRBJ1-1; clone size: NA; CDR3 protein: CASSYGGRNTEAFF; CDR3 DNA: TGTGCCAGCAGTTACGGGGGCCGTAACACTGAAGCTTTCTTT
D gene: TRBD1; V gene: TRBV7-2; J gene: TRBJ1-2; clone size: few; CDR3 protein: CASSLARGPYGYTF; CDR3 DNA: TGTGCCAGCAGCTTAGCCAGGGGGCCTTATGGCTACACCTTC
D gene: NA; V gene: TRBV2; J gene: TRBJ1-3; clone size: NA; CDR3 protein: CASSAGGTIYF; CDR3 DNA: TGTGCCAGCAGTGCTGGGGGCACCATATATTTT
D gene: TRBD2; V gene: TRBV10-3; J gene: TRBJ2-1; clone size: NA; CDR3 protein: CAIKGGRGVVNEQFF; CDR3 DNA: TGTGCCATCAAAGGCGGGAGAGGGGTAGTGAATGAGCAGTTCTTC
D gene: NA; V gene: TRBV9; J gene: TRBJ2-7; clone size: NA; CDR3 protein: CASSAGGATYEQYF; CDR3 DNA: TGTGCCAGCAGTGCCGGGGGAGCGACCTACGAGCAGTACTTC
D gene: NA; V gene: TRBV5-1; J gene: TRBJ1-1; clone size: once; CDR3 protein: CASSSTGAGTEAFF; CDR3 DNA: TGCGCCAGCAGTTCAACCGGGGCAGGCACTGAAGCTTTCTTT
D gene: TRBD1; V gene: TRBV19; J gene: TRBJ1-2; clone size: once; CDR3 protein: CASSPRQGAGYGYTF; CDR3 DNA: TGTGCCAGTAGTCCAAGACAGGGGGCAGGCTATGGCTACACCTTC
D gene: TRBD1; V gene: TRBV30; J gene: TRBJ1-5; clone size: NA; CDR3 protein: CAFDRGRLGNQPQHF; CDR3 DNA: TGTGCCTTCGACAGGGGGCGATTGGGCAATCAGCCCCAGCATTTT
D gene: NA; V gene: TRBV14; J gene: TRBJ1-2; clone size: NA; CDR3 protein: CASSLSGVWSLDGYTF; CDR3 DNA: TGTGCCAGCAGCCTCAGTGGGGTATGGAGTCTGGATGGCTACACCTTC
D gene: TRBD1; V gene: TRBV5-1; J gene: TRBJ1-1; clone size: NA; CDR3 protein: CASSLGVGQGYTEAFF; CDR3 DNA: TGCGCCAGCAGCCTCGGGGTTGGACAGGGATACACTGAAGCTTTCTTT
D gene: NA; V gene: TRBV21-1; J gene: TRBJ2-4; clone size: NA; CDR3 protein: CASSKYGPDSKNIQYF; CDR3 DNA: TGTGCCAGCAGCAAATACGGTCCGGACAGCAAAAACATTCAGTACTTC
D gene: NA; V gene: TRBV7-8; J gene: TRBJ1-1; clone size: NA; CDR3 protein: CASSAQPRNLYTEAFF; CDR3 DNA: TGTGCCAGCAGCGCCCAACCTCGAAACCTTTACACTGAAGCTTTCTTT
D gene: NA; V gene: TRBV5-4; J gene: TRBJ1-2; clone size: NA; CDR3 protein: CASSPGPNYGYTF; CDR3 DNA: TGTGCCAGCAGCCCGGGGCCCAACTATGGCTACACCTTC
D gene: NA; V gene: TRBV28; J gene: TRBJ2-7; clone size: NA; CDR3 protein: CASSSLSLVRVRGYEQYF; CDR3 DNA: TGTGCCAGCAGTTCCCTCTCGCTCGTACGGGTACGTGGCTACGAGCAGTACTTC
D gene: TRBD2; V gene: TRBV9; J gene: TRBJ2-5; clone size: few; CDR3 protein: CASSVGTSGGIQETQYF; CDR3 DNA: TGTGCCAGCAGCGTAGGCACTAGCGGGGGGATACAAGAGACCCAGTACTTC
D gene: NA; V gene: TRBV11-2; J gene: TRBJ2-3; clone size: NA; CDR3 protein: CASSLDGHTDTQYF; CDR3 DNA: TGTGCCAGCAGCTTAGACGGCCACACAGATACGCAGTATTTT
D gene: NA; V gene: TRBV6-5; J gene: TRBJ1-5; clone size: NA; CDR3 protein: CASSSRNQPQHF; CDR3 DNA: TGTGCCAGCAGTTCCCGGAATCAGCCCCAGCATTTT
D gene: NA; V gene: TRBV7-2; J gene: TRBJ1-6; clone size: once; CDR3 protein: CASSPWRSLSSPLHF; CDR3 DNA: TGTGCCAGCAGCCCCTGGAGGTCCTTGAGTTCACCCCTCCACTTT
D gene: NA; V gene: TRBV11-2; J gene: TRBJ2-3; clone size: NA; CDR3 protein: CASTWRGSTDTQYF; CDR3 DNA: TGTGCCAGCACATGGCGGGGAAGCACAGATACGCAGTATTTT
D gene: NA; V gene: TRBV15; J gene: TRBJ1-5; clone size: NA; CDR3 protein: CATSSSSYQPQHF; CDR3 DNA: TGTGCCACCAGCAGCAGTTCTTATCAGCCCCAGCATTTT
D gene: NA; V gene: TRBV28; J gene: TRBJ2-3; clone size: NA; CDR3 protein: CASSAQGGITDTQYF; CDR3 DNA: TGTGCCAGCAGTGCCCAGGGGGGAATCACAGATACGCAGTATTTT
D gene: NA; V gene: TRBV5-1; J gene: TRBJ1-1; clone size: NA; CDR3 protein: CASSGGKNTEAFF; CDR3 DNA: TGCGCCAGCAGCGGCGGAAAGAACACTGAAGCTTTCTTT
D gene: NA; V gene: TRBV6-5; J gene: TRBJ2-7; clone size: NA; CDR3 protein: CASSRDPEYEQYF; CDR3 DNA: TGTGCCAGCAGCCGGGACCCGGAATACGAGCAGTACTTC
D gene: TRBD1; V gene: TRBV23-1; J gene: TRBJ2-5; clone size: NA; CDR3 protein: CASSHHSFRGPETQYF; CDR3 DNA: TGCGCCAGCAGTCATCACTCTTTCAGGGGGCCGGAGACCCAGTACTTC
D gene: TRBD1; V gene: TRBV6-5; J gene: TRBJ1-6; clone size: NA; CDR3 protein: CASSYSLGQWNSPLHF; CDR3 DNA: TGTGCCAGCAGTTACTCACTGGGACAGTGGAATTCACCCCTCCACTTT